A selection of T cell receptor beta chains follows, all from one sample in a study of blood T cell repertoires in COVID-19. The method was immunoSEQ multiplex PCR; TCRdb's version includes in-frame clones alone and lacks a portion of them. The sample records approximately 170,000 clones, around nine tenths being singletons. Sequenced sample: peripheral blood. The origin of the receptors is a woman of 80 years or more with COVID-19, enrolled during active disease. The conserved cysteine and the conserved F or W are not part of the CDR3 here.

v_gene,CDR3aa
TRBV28,ASRRLAGGPSTGELF
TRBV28,ASRSGVYTEAF
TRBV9,ASSPGLAGGTGELF
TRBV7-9,ASSLAGTGSNGYT
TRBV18,ASSDSQGAHHTWRNTEAF
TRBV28,ASSLGLAGSQETQY
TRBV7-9,ASSVRQGSSSPLH
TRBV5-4,ASSSGQGRDEQY
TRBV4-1,ASSQPGTGFEQF
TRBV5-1,ASSLDGFSSTEAF
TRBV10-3,AISVNPGETQY
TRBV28,ASSSELPGQGDEQY
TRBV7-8,ASSPLTGTQGF
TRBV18,ASSPAPNRLAGADTQY
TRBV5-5,ASSLGDRIKETQY
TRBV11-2,ASSLMSPNEQF
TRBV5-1,ASSYGTPDSYGYT
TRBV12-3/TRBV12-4,ASSLAKDTQY
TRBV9,ASSVTGGSGNTIY
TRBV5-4,ASSLAPVDEKLF
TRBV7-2,ASSAGNTDTQY
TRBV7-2,ASSVPSSGANVLT
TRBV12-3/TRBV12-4,ASSPSDTQY
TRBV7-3,ASSSTTSLDEQF
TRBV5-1,ASSLESEPSTDTQY
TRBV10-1,ASSLAGVASDQIWETQY
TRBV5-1,ASSLGRGTEAF
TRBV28,ASSFQGGYGYT
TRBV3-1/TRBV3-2,ASSQSLAGTYEQY
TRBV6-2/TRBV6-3,ASSSSGGGQQPQH
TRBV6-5,AGQEGGYSPLH
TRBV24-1,ATSDSASNEKLF
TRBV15,ATSRDGQGLSNEQF
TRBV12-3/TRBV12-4,ASSSYTGYT
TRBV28,ASSLGQVYEQY
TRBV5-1,ASSLGDREGTDTQY
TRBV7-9,ASSLAGGETQY
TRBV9,ASSARGSANSPLH
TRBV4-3,ASSGDMNTEAF
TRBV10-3,AISEGQGTNYGYT
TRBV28,ATSGYPLH
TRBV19,ASTTDRGLSPLH
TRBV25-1,ASSEYGSGKNTEAF
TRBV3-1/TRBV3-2,ASSQKGTGNTEAF
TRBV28,ASRLDSTTNEKLF